Listed below are T cell receptor beta chains from one sample, sequenced in a study of T-cell memory formation after mild COVID-19. TCRdb processed the 5' RACE reads anew with MiXCR; each CDR3 protein has one entry. The sample contains about 500,000 distinct CDR3 sequences, approximately 20% of which appear only once. Sequenced sample: PBMCs or a T cell subset sorted from them (not recorded which). The receptors were sampled from an adult woman who had mild COVID-19 (a few samples of this study predate the infection). Cell type and time point are not known. CDR3s include the opening cysteine and the closing phenylalanine or tryptophan. Each record gives: CDR3 DNA, CDR3 protein, CDR3 length, clone size, V gene, D gene, J gene. The D gene is left open where the match is weak. Size is stated for part of the rows, as once, few or many counts, or as a class when the clone is expanded.

DNA: TGTGCCAGCTGCCGAGGGCTACAAGAGACCCAGTACTTC
CDR3: CASCRGLQETQYF
length: 13
size: -
V: TRBV12-3/TRBV12-4
D: -
J: TRBJ2-5

DNA: TGTGCCAGCAGTTACGGGGACTACCTTTACTTC
CDR3: CASSYGDYLYF
length: 11
size: -
V: TRBV6-2/TRBV6-3
D: TRBD2
J: TRBJ2-7

DNA: TGTGCCAGTAGTCCTCACGTAAATCAGCCCCAGCATTTT
CDR3: CASSPHVNQPQHF
length: 13
size: few
V: TRBV19
D: -
J: TRBJ1-5

DNA: TGTGCCAGCAGTTTCTCCAGAGGGGGCGGCTACACCTTC
CDR3: CASSFSRGGGYTF
length: 13
size: few
V: TRBV12-3/TRBV12-4
D: TRBD1
J: TRBJ1-2

DNA: TGCAGTGTCCACTCGCGGGGGGGCACTCGCTATGAGCAGTTCTTC
CDR3: CSVHSRGGTRYEQFF
length: 15
size: -
V: TRBV20-1
D: TRBD2
J: TRBJ2-1

DNA: TGTGCCAGCAGTCCAGCCGGGACAGGAAGCAATCAGCCCCAGCATTTT
CDR3: CASSPAGTGSNQPQHF
length: 16
size: -
V: TRBV12-3/TRBV12-4
D: TRBD1
J: TRBJ1-5

DNA: TGTGCCAGCAGCTTATTTGTGGGACACTCTAACACTGAAGCTTTCTTT
CDR3: CASSLFVGHSNTEAFF
length: 16
size: -
V: TRBV7-9
D: -
J: TRBJ1-1

DNA: TGCAGTGCTAGAGATTACGGGGGGGCTGGAAACACCATATATTTT
CDR3: CSARDYGGAGNTIYF
length: 15
size: -
V: TRBV20-1
D: -
J: TRBJ1-3

DNA: TGTGCCAGCAGTTTATCAAAATATGGGACAGGCGGGTATGGCTACACCTTC
CDR3: CASSLSKYGTGGYGYTF
length: 17
size: -
V: TRBV27
D: TRBD1
J: TRBJ1-2

DNA: TGCAGCGTCGTTGTCAGAGCTAACTATGGCTACACCTTC
CDR3: CSVVVRANYGYTF
length: 13
size: -
V: TRBV29-1
D: -
J: TRBJ1-2

DNA: TGTGCCAGCAGCGACGCGAGGCAGCCCCACTTT
CDR3: CASSDARQPHF
length: 11
size: -
V: TRBV6-2/TRBV6-3
D: -
J: TRBJ1-6

DNA: TGTGCCACCAGTGATTTGGCGAGGAACTATGGCTACACCTTC
CDR3: CATSDLARNYGYTF
length: 14
size: -
V: TRBV24-1
D: -
J: TRBJ1-2

DNA: TGTGCCAGCAGGGAACAGGGTCTACACGAGCAGTACTTC
CDR3: CASREQGLHEQYF
length: 13
size: -
V: TRBV2
D: -
J: TRBJ2-7

DNA: TGTGCCAGCAGCCCGTCAGGGGGATTATCGGCTGATACGCAGTATTTT
CDR3: CASSPSGGLSADTQYF
length: 16
size: few
V: TRBV12-3/TRBV12-4
D: TRBD1
J: TRBJ2-3

DNA: TGTGCCAGCAGCTTAGTAGGGGAGAATGAGCAGTTCTTC
CDR3: CASSLVGENEQFF
length: 13
size: -
V: TRBV7-9
D: -
J: TRBJ2-1

DNA: TGCGCCAGCACCAGAACCGGGGGGGAGCAGTACTTC
CDR3: CASTRTGGEQYF
length: 12
size: -
V: TRBV5-1
D: TRBD2
J: TRBJ2-7

DNA: TGTGCCAGCAGCTTAGGGACAGGGGGCAGAGATACGCAGTATTTT
CDR3: CASSLGTGGRDTQYF
length: 15
size: many
V: TRBV7-8
D: TRBD1
J: TRBJ2-3

DNA: TGCAGTGCTAGAAGACTAGCGGTGAGCTACGAGCAGTACTTC
CDR3: CSARRLAVSYEQYF
length: 14
size: -
V: TRBV20-1
D: TRBD2
J: TRBJ2-7

DNA: TGCAGCGTCAGCAACAGGGGCGACACCGGGGAGCTGTTTTTT
CDR3: CSVSNRGDTGELFF
length: 14
size: -
V: TRBV29-1
D: TRBD1
J: TRBJ2-2

DNA: TGTGCCAGTAGTATCAACTATGGCTACACCTTC
CDR3: CASSINYGYTF
length: 11
size: few
V: TRBV19
D: -
J: TRBJ1-2

DNA: TGCAGTGCAACAGGGGATAGCAATCAGCCCCAGCATTTT
CDR3: CSATGDSNQPQHF
length: 13
size: -
V: TRBV20-1
D: TRBD1
J: TRBJ1-5

DNA: TGTGCCAGCAGCTCTGGGACTAGCGGGATTTCAGATACGCAGTATTTT
CDR3: CASSSGTSGISDTQYF
length: 16
size: -
V: TRBV11-2
D: TRBD2
J: TRBJ2-3

DNA: TGTGCCAGCAGCTTGCTCGGGGCCGCGGGGTTCTCCTACGAGCAGTACTTC
CDR3: CASSLLGAAGFSYEQYF
length: 17
size: -
V: TRBV5-6
D: -
J: TRBJ2-7

DNA: TGTGCCAGCAGGGTGGCAGGAAGCAATGAGCAGTTCTTC
CDR3: CASRVAGSNEQFF
length: 13
size: few
V: TRBV27
D: -
J: TRBJ2-1

DNA: TGTGCCAGCTCACCACCTAGCCGGTACTCCTACAATGAGCAGTTCTTC
CDR3: CASSPPSRYSYNEQFF
length: 16
size: -
V: TRBV18
D: -
J: TRBJ2-1

DNA: TGTGCCAGCAGCTTGGGAGCGGGGCGTTCCTACAATGAGCAGTTCTTC
CDR3: CASSLGAGRSYNEQFF
length: 16
size: few
V: TRBV5-4
D: TRBD2
J: TRBJ2-1

DNA: TGTGCCAGCCCTACAGGGTCTGGGGCCAACGTCCTGACTTTC
CDR3: CASPTGSGANVLTF
length: 14
size: -
V: TRBV2
D: -
J: TRBJ2-6

DNA: TGTGCCAGCAGTGAAAATGACGTTCTAGCCAAAAACATTCAGTACTTC
CDR3: CASSENDVLAKNIQYF
length: 16
size: -
V: TRBV6-1
D: -
J: TRBJ2-4

DNA: TGTGCCAGCAGCTTCATGGGCTCCCGAGAAAAACTGTTTTTT
CDR3: CASSFMGSREKLFF
length: 14
size: -
V: TRBV5-4
D: -
J: TRBJ1-4

DNA: TGTGCCAGCTCACCACTGGACAGGGGTTTGGGGGCTGAAGCTTTCTTT
CDR3: CASSPLDRGLGAEAFF
length: 16
size: few
V: TRBV18
D: TRBD1
J: TRBJ1-1

DNA: TGTGCCAGTATCAGGACTAGCGGGAGCTACGAGCAGTACTTC
CDR3: CASIRTSGSYEQYF
length: 14
size: few
V: TRBV6-5
D: TRBD2
J: TRBJ2-7

DNA: TGTGCTAGCAGCTTAGTGGTTGCGGGAGCTGCCCAAGAGACCCAGTACTTC
CDR3: CASSLVVAGAAQETQYF
length: 17
size: many
V: TRBV7-7
D: TRBD2
J: TRBJ2-5

DNA: TGTGCCTGGGAACAGGGACTAGCGGGAGGAGAGCAGTTCTTC
CDR3: CAWEQGLAGGEQFF
length: 14
size: -
V: TRBV30
D: TRBD2
J: TRBJ2-1

DNA: TGTGCCAGCAGTTTATTGGGTCCGGTGGACATTCAGTACTTC
CDR3: CASSLLGPVDIQYF
length: 14
size: -
V: TRBV27
D: -
J: TRBJ2-4

DNA: TGTGCCAGCAGTCAGACAGGGAGAGGCTACACCTTC
CDR3: CASSQTGRGYTF
length: 12
size: -
V: TRBV27
D: TRBD1
J: TRBJ1-2

DNA: TGTGCCAGCAGCTTAACCGCCCTCGGACTAGCGGGAGGAACAGATACGCAGTATTTT
CDR3: CASSLTALGLAGGTDTQYF
length: 19
size: -
V: TRBV7-3
D: TRBD2
J: TRBJ2-3

DNA: TGTGCCAGCAGCTGGACAGAAGGGAGAGCCAAAAACATTCAGTACTTC
CDR3: CASSWTEGRAKNIQYF
length: 16
size: -
V: TRBV7-9
D: -
J: TRBJ2-4

DNA: TGTGCCAGCAGTCAGACGGGACAGATGAACACTGAAGCTTTCTTT
CDR3: CASSQTGQMNTEAFF
length: 15
size: few
V: TRBV7-9
D: TRBD1
J: TRBJ1-1

DNA: TGTGCCAGCAGCTATCGGGGGGGCCGCACCGGGGAGCTGTTTTTT
CDR3: CASSYRGGRTGELFF
length: 15
size: few
V: TRBV7-3
D: TRBD2
J: TRBJ2-2

DNA: TGTGCCAGCAGTCTCCGGCGGGGCACTGAAGCTTTCTTT
CDR3: CASSLRRGTEAFF
length: 13
size: few
V: TRBV6-5
D: -
J: TRBJ1-1

DNA: TGTGCCAGCAGCGTAGAGGATAGCGGCGGCACAGATACGCAGTATTTT
CDR3: CASSVEDSGGTDTQYF
length: 16
size: -
V: TRBV9
D: -
J: TRBJ2-3

DNA: TGCAGTGCTAATAGCCGGGAAAACATCCAAGAGACCCAGTACTTC
CDR3: CSANSRENIQETQYF
length: 15
size: -
V: TRBV20-1
D: -
J: TRBJ2-5

DNA: TGTGCCAGCAGCCATTTGGACGCAACTTATGGCTACACCTTC
CDR3: CASSHLDATYGYTF
length: 14
size: few
V: TRBV4-2
D: -
J: TRBJ1-2

DNA: TGCGCCAGCAGCCTCGGTCCCTTGGAAAAACTGTTTTTT
CDR3: CASSLGPLEKLFF
length: 13
size: -
V: TRBV5-1
D: -
J: TRBJ1-4